Shown below are 27 T cell receptor beta chains from a single sample sequenced in a study of OX40 agonist ivuxolimab in advanced cancers. Library method: the immunoSEQ multiplex PCR assay. TCRdb mirrors the immuneACCESS table, restricted to in-frame sequences. Some clones are absent from its copies; in checked studies, under half trace to an unresolved V gene, and the reason for the others is unknown. Present in this sample are about 78,000 clones, approximately 84% of which were seen just once. Around 0.48% of the sample belongs to the ten largest clones. The sample was CD4+ or CD8+ T cells sorted from blood, taken in a trial of the OX40 agonist ivuxolimab. The source is an adult with an advanced solid tumor such as melanoma, head and neck, liver or kidney cancer.

This clone occurred a few times. The junction does not match germline at one end; this may be a read error. The chain combines TRBV2 with TRBJ1-1, with 8 bases that match TRBD1. The CDR3 contains 13 residues. CDR1 SNHLY and CDR2 FYNNEI come from the germline V gene. The CDR3 spells CASSPNRGSEAFF. The CDR3 DNA is TGTGCCAGCAGTCCAAACAGGGGGTCTGAGGCTTTCTTT.

This chain joins TRBV30 and TRBJ1-2; D ambiguous. Germline V lookup: CDR1 GTSNPN, CDR2 SVGIG (reference sequence). The CDR3 consists of 13 residues. V shed 1 base and J shed 7 bases, with 13 bases lying between them. DNA for the CDR3: TGTGCCTGGAGTGCACAGTACCCGAGTGGCTACACCTTC. It codes for CAWSAQYPSGYTF. The full variable domain, rest sourced from reference TRBV30 and TRBJ1-2, is SQTIHQWPATLVQPVGSPLSLECTVEGTSNPNLYWYRQAAGRGLQLLFYSVGIGQISSEVPQNLSASRPQDRQFILSSKKLLLSDSGFYLCAWSAQYPSGYTFGSGTRLTVV.

The rearrangement uses TRBV2 and TRBJ1-1; 9 bases are a match to TRBD1. The CDR3 has 15 amino acids. CDR1 is SNHLY and CDR2 is FYNNEI in the germline V gene. The V segment lost 6 bases and the J segment 0 bases; nucleotides outside the gene matches: 5. The CDR3 loop reads CASRPQGAMNTEAFF. The CDR3 coding sequence is TGTGCCAGCAGACCACAGGGGGCAATGAACACTGAAGCTTTCTTT.

CDR3 region: CASSLNRGTDTQYF. CDR3 DNA sequence: TGTGCCAGCAGCTTAAACAGGGGCACAGATACGCAGTATTTT. The chain employs TRBV7-8 and TRBJ2-3; weak D call: TRBD1 (6 bases). The V gene lost 2 bases and the J gene lost 1 base, with 7 bases spanning the gap. This CDR3 spans 14 amino acids. Germline lookup yields CDR1 SGHVS and CDR2 FQNEAQ.

V and J are TRBV4-1 and TRBJ2-3; 11 nucleotides agree with TRBD2. CDR1 and CDR2 from the germline V gene are MGHRA and YSYEKL. Unmatched junction bases numbered 7, after V lost 0 bases and J lost 2 bases. The CDR3 runs 18 residues. The CDR3: CASSQESLAGGPTDTQYF. The CDR3 DNA follows: TGCGCCAGCAGCCAAGAATCGTTAGCGGGGGGGCCCACAGATACGCAGTATTTT.

The chain employs TRBV27 and TRBJ1-4, with D perhaps TRBD1 (6 bases). The V and J ends lost 6 bases and 0 bases respectively, with 14 bases between them. CDR1 is MNHEY, CDR2 SMNVEV, per germline (reference sequence). The CDR3 is 16 amino acids. CDR3 protein: CASRRAGHPTNEKLFF. Written as DNA, the CDR3 is TGTGCCAGCAGACGAGCGGGACATCCAACTAATGAAAAACTGTTTTTT.

The V and J genes are TRBV19 and TRBJ2-5; TRBD1 might be the D (5 bases). The CDR3 runs 15 residues. Germline values: CDR1 LNHDA, CDR2 SQIVND (reference sequence). Trimming left V 6 bases short and J 1 base short, with 15 bases between. The CDR3 protein is CASRVTSRAQETQYF. The CDR3 coding sequence is TGTGCCAGTAGGGTGACGTCCAGGGCCCAAGAGACCCAGTACTTC.

The chain combines TRBV7-6 with TRBJ2-7; tentative D call: TRBD2 (6 bases). The germline V gene encodes CDR1 SGHVS and CDR2 FNYEAQ. The CDR3 length is 15 residues. The V end was cut by 4 bases, the J end by 3 bases, with 16 bases between. The CDR3 region is CASSWGGDRSYEQYF. The CDR3 region has the DNA TGTGCCAGCAGCTGGGGAGGAGACAGAAGCTACGAGCAGTACTTC.

This clone was seen just once. V and J are TRBV21-1 and TRBJ2-7. TRBV21-1 is annotated as a pseudogene. The CDR3 runs 13 residues. The CDR3 sequence is CASSKGPRAEQYV. DNA of the CDR3: TGTGCCAGCAGCAAAGGCCCCAGAGCCGAGCAGTACGTC.

This chain connects TRBV7-8 to TRBJ2-3; 9 bases line up with TRBD1. Trimming cost V 4 bases and J 3 bases; bases outside gene matches: 5. This CDR3 comprises 15 residues. Germline V lookup: CDR1 SGHVS, CDR2 FQNEAQ. The CDR3, as DNA: TGTGCCAGCAGCTCCTGGGGACAGGGAACAGATACGCAGTATTTT. Encoded protein: CASSSWGQGTDTQYF. Complete variable domain (other parts from reference TRBV7-8 and TRBJ2-3): GAGVSQSPRYKVAKRGQDVALRCDPISGHVSLFWYQQALGQGPEFLTYFQNEAQLDKSGLPSDRFFAERPEGSVSTLKIQRTQQEDSAVYLCASSSWGQGTDTQYFGPGTRLTVL.

The chain carries TRBV2 and TRBJ2-1; a possible D gene is TRBD2 (6 bases). The CDR3 is 11 residues long. The V gene lost 0 bases and the J gene lost 12 bases, with 6 bases spanning the gap. CDR1 is SNHLY and CDR2 is FYNNEI in the germline V gene. The CDR3 DNA reads as TGTGCCAGCAGTGAAGCGGGGGGGCAGTTCTTC. Protein sequence: CASSEAGGQFF.

The chain links TRBV5-1 to TRBJ2-3; D gene uncertain. Deletions cut 7 bases from V and 2 bases from J, with 11 bases between. In germline, CDR1 is SGHRS, CDR2 YFSETQ. This CDR3 is 13 amino acids long. In DNA form, the CDR3 reads TGCGCCAGCGGCCCTAGGACCACAGATACGCAGTATTTT. Its protein is CASGPRTTDTQYF.

V and J are TRBV2 and TRBJ1-2, with D possibly being TRBD1 (6 bases). Deletions cut 9 bases from V and 3 bases from J, with 17 bases between. Germline CDR1 is SNHLY and CDR2 is FYNNEI. The CDR3 covers 14 residues. The CDR3 is CARRGGRGDYGYTF. CDR3 DNA sequence: TGTGCCAGGAGGGGCGGCAGGGGTGACTATGGCTACACCTTC.

V gene TRBV25-1 combines with J gene TRBJ1-6; TRBD1 matches 7 bases. In germline, CDR1 is MGHDK, CDR2 SYGVNS. V was pared by 4 bases and J by 7 bases, with 10 bases of the junction left unmatched. The CDR3 length is 16 residues. CDR3 protein: CASSASGQVRNSPLHF. The CDR3 DNA reads as TGTGCCAGCAGTGCCTCCGGACAGGTCCGCAATTCACCCCTCCACTTT.

J is TRBJ2-5 and V is TRBV21-1; the DNA was not compared with TRBD1, the D call given in the table. TRBV21-1 is a pseudogene segment. CDR3 length: 16 amino acids. The CDR3 loop is CASSHSNVDRGQTQYF. CDR3 nucleotide sequence: TGTGCCAGCAGCCACTCAAACGTTGACCGTGGGCAGACCCAGTACTTC.

With regard to this clone: Within the sample, other DNA sequences also encode this same CDR3. The chain joins TRBV5-1 to TRBJ2-2; D tentatively reads TRBD1 or TRBD2 (5 bases each). The germline V gene has CDR1 SGHRS and CDR2 YFSETQ. This CDR3 comprises 13 residues. Trimming removed 4 bases at V and 3 bases at J, with 7 bases between. CDR3 DNA: TGCGCCAGCAGCAGGGGAGACACCGGGGAGCTGTTTTTT. This codes for CASSRGDTGELFF.

This clone was seen only a few times. The chain is built from TRBV4-3 and TRBJ2-5; 9 nucleotides agree with TRBD1. The CDR3 sequence is 14 residues long. Unmatched junction bases numbered 6, after V lost 6 bases and J lost 4 bases. Germline lookup yields CDR1 LGHNA and CDR2 YSLEER. This chain's CDR3 is CASSNRGQGETQYF. The DNA of the CDR3 is TGCGCCAGCAGTAACAGGGGGCAGGGAGAGACCCAGTACTTC.

The CDR3 protein is CAISESIGEQYF. The CDR3 DNA follows: TGTGCCATCAGTGAGTCGATAGGCGAGCAGTACTTC. V is TRBV10-3 and J is TRBJ2-7, with D unresolved. Germline V CDR1 and CDR2: ENHRY, SYGVKD. The V end lost 0 bases, the J end lost 6 bases, and 6 bases lay between the germline ends. The CDR3 extends over 12 amino acids.

The genes are TRBV6-5 and TRBJ2-2; D remains ambiguous. This CDR3 has 12 residues. Trimming took off 6 bases at V and 7 bases at J, with 9 bases between the two ends. Germline lookup yields CDR1 MNHEY and CDR2 SVGAGI. This CDR3 reads CASSYTLGELFF. DNA for the CDR3: TGTGCCAGCAGCTACACGCTCGGGGAGCTGTTTTTT.

This clone was seen a single time. The chain has TRBV5-1 and TRBJ2-1; 12 bases align to TRBD2. Germline-derived CDR1 and CDR2 are SGHRS and YFSETQ. The CDR3 sequence is 17 residues long. The V segment lost 6 bases and the J segment 5 bases; nucleotides outside the gene matches: 12. This chain's CDR3 is CASNLKSSGRVNNEQFF. The CDR3 nucleotides are TGCGCCAGCAACCTAAAATCTAGCGGGAGGGTGAACAATGAGCAGTTCTTC.

The chain carries TRBV18 and TRBJ2-1, with D perhaps TRBD2 (6 bases). The length of the CDR3 is 15 residues. V lost 6 bases and J lost 0, with 12 bases in between. Germline V gene lookup returns CDR1 KGHSH and CDR2 LQKENI. The DNA of the CDR3 is TGTGCCAGCTCCTTGGACGGGAGCTCCTACAATGAGCAGTTCTTC. Its protein product is CASSLDGSSYNEQFF.

In this sample, this clone turned up once. The rearrangement links TRBV9 to TRBJ1-4; maybe TRBD1 (6 bases). Trimming took 4 bases from V and 4 from J, leaving 17 bases between them. The CDR3 consists of 16 residues. Per the germline V gene, CDR1 is SGDLS and CDR2 is YYNGEE. The CDR3 region has the DNA TGTGCCAGCAGCCCCAACTGGGGGCAGCGTAATGAAAAACTGTTTTTT. This translates into CASSPNWGQRNEKLFF.

The chain recombines TRBV18 with TRBJ1-2, with D hard to call. Per germline, CDR1 KGHSH and CDR2 LQKENI. The CDR3 loop spans 14 amino acids. Trimming shortened V by 1 base and J by 8 bases, and 14 bases separated the two germline ends. In DNA form, the CDR3 reads TGTGCCAGCTCACCACGCGAGGGCTCGGGGGGCTACACCTTC. This translates into CASSPREGSGGYTF.

The CDR3 spells CASSQKVGGGGSTDTQYF. CDR3 DNA: TGCGCCAGCAGCCAGAAGGTCGGGGGGGGAGGTAGCACAGATACGCAGTATTTT. The chain couples TRBV4-3 to TRBJ2-3, with TRBD2 matching over 8 bases. CDR1 and CDR2 from the germline V gene are LGHNA and YSLEER. CDR3 length: 18 residues. V trimming: 3 bases; J trimming: 0 bases; junction bases outside the gene matches: 11.

The genes are TRBV30 and TRBJ1-1; D ambiguous. The V gene lost 8 bases and the J gene lost 0 bases, with 13 bases spanning the gap. The germline V gene encodes CDR1 GTSNPN and CDR2 SVGIG (reference sequence). The CDR3 has 13 residues. The CDR3 bases are TGTGCCAGCTCCCAGACACTGAACACTGAAGCTTTCTTT. Protein product: CASSQTLNTEAFF.

The rearrangement links TRBV19 to TRBJ2-1; the match to TRBD2 covers 12 bases. The germline gives CDR1 LNHDA, CDR2 SQIVND (reference sequence). V lost 1 base and J lost 8; bases outside the gene matches: 9. This CDR3 comprises 17 residues. The CDR3 DNA is TGTGCCAGTAGTATAGTGTCTCCTAGCGGGGGGGCCCATGAGCAGTTCTTC. This sequence encodes CASSIVSPSGGAHEQFF.

In this sample, this clone turned up once. The gene calls are TRBV25-1 and TRBJ2-5; unclear D gene. From germline, CDR1 is MGHDK and CDR2 SYGVNS. This CDR3 contains 15 residues. V lost 4 bases, J lost 1 base, and 13 bases lay in between. As DNA, the CDR3 is TGTGCCAGCAGTGGTGGAGTGGGGTTCCAAGAGACCCAGTACTTC. This translates into CASSGGVGFQETQYF. Full variable domain (remainder filled in from reference TRBV25-1 and TRBJ2-5): EADIYQTPRYLVIGTGKKITLECSQTMGHDKMYWYQQDPGMELHLIHYSYGVNSTEKGDLSSESTVSRIRTEHFPLTLESARPSHTSQYLCASSGGVGFQETQYFGPGTRLLVL.